The clone carrying this T cell receptor (beta chain) was seen only a few times. Its specificity is not known. The sample is drawn from a study of identical twins. TCRdb re-called the 5' RACE reads with MiXCR, one entry per CDR3 protein. The sample has 640,000 or so distinct CDR3 sequences, roughly 6% seen once. Study-level findings and limits: Compared with models, monozygotic twins showed more out-of-frame TCR alpha sharing. Abundant beta clonotypes from cord blood had fewer insertions, unlike memory repertoires, which showed none.

Trimming left V 3 bases short and J 9 bases short, with 9 bases between. The CDR3 totals 11 residues. The germline V gene encodes CDR1 GTSNPN and CDR2 SVGIG (reference sequence). The sample taken for sequencing was naive T cells sorted from blood. The chain uses TRBV30 and TRBJ2-1, with D possibly being TRBD2 (6 bases). This receptor was obtained from a man aged 18 to 30 in good health. CDR3 loop: CAWSAGGEQFF. CDR3 bases: TGTGCCTGGAGCGCCGGGGGTGAGCAGTTCTTC.